This TCR beta chain is drawn from a study of blood T cell repertoires in COVID-19. Study in general: Donors in the United States, Italy and Spain gave samples during acute or convalescent COVID-19. Sample material is recorded as cDNA or gDNA derived from T cells, B-cell-depleted T cells, or PBMCs.

Germline values: CDR1 KGHSH, CDR2 LQKENI. The CDR3 length is 15 residues. The ends lost 5 bases at V and 3 bases at J; junction bases unmatched: 9. The authors' processing: Reference gene primer amplification gave estimated nucleated cell counts. Measured with immunoSEQ multiplex PCR; TCRdb has only the in-frame clones, and not every one. The DNA gave D and trimming, while V, J and clone size come from that table. The sample lists approximately 37,000 clones, 75% to 95% occurring once. V and J are TRBV18 and TRBJ1-1; 7 nucleotides align to TRBD1. The sequenced material came from peripheral blood. The receptor comes from a woman aged 80 or over with acute or convalescent COVID-19. The CDR3 region has the DNA TGTGCCAGCTCATCCACCTCAACAGGGGACACTGAAGCTTTCTTT. Translation: CASSSTSTGDTEAFF.